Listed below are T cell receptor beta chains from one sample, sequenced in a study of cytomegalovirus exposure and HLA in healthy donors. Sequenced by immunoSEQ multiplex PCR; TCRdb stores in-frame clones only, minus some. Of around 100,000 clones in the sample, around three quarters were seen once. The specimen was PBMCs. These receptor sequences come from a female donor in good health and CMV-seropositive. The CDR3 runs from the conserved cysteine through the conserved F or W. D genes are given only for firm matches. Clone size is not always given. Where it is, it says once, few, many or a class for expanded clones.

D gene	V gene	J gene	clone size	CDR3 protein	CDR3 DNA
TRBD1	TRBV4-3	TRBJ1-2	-	CASRAQRDSYGYTF	TGCGCCAGCAGAGCACAACGGGACAGCTATGGCTACACCTTC
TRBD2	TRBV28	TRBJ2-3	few	CASSFARAGVQEDTQYF	TGTGCCAGCAGTTTCGCGAGGGCGGGAGTACAGGAAGATACGCAGTATTTT
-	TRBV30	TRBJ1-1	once	CAWSVGGNTEAFF	TGTGCCTGGAGTGTCGGTGGGAACACTGAAGCTTTCTTT
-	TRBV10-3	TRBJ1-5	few	CAISEGGRGNQPQHF	TGTGCCATCAGTGAAGGAGGGCGAGGCAATCAGCCCCAGCATTTT
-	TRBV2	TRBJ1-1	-	CASSRQVSTEAFF	TGTGCCAGCTCGCGGCAAGTAAGCACTGAAGCTTTCTTT
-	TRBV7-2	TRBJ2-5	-	CASSLRDKQETQYF	TGTGCCAGCAGCTTACGGGACAAGCAAGAGACCCAGTACTTC
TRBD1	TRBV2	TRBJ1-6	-	CASRDRYNSPLHF	TGTGCCAGCAGGGACAGGTATAATTCACCCCTCCACTTT
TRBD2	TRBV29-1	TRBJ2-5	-	CSVSSGGAQETQYF	TGCAGCGTGTCTAGCGGGGGGGCCCAAGAGACCCAGTACTTC
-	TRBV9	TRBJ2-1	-	CASSAGHSSYNEQFF	TGTGCCAGCAGCGCCGGACATAGCTCCTACAATGAGCAGTTCTTC
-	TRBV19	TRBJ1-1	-	CASSIRGRVETEAFF	TGTGCCAGTAGTATTCGTGGCAGGGTGGAGACTGAAGCTTTCTTT
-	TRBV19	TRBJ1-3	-	CASTPGVAGNTIYF	TGTGCCAGTACCCCGGGAGTTGCTGGAAACACCATATATTTT
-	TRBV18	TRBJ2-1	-	CASSPQGRGNEQFF	TGTGCCAGCTCACCTCAGGGGAGGGGCAATGAGCAGTTCTTC
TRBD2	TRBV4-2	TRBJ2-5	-	CASSQELAGEETQYF	TGTGCCAGCAGCCAGGAACTAGCGGGGGAAGAGACCCAGTACTTC
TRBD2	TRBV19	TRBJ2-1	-	CASTRLAGGQNNEQFF	TGTGCCAGTACCCGACTAGCGGGAGGGCAAAACAATGAGCAGTTCTTC